Following are 15 T cell receptor beta chains from one sample sequenced in a study of molecular identifiers for immune sequencing clone quantification. Via MiXCR, TCRdb re-called the PCR reads, giving one row per CDR3 protein. The data contain about half a million distinct CDR3 sequences, around 23% of them seen just once; the ten biggest clones take up around 0.76%. Sample: naive CD8+ T cells from blood, with Jurkat cell RNA spiked in. Subset indicated: FACS-sorted CD8+CD4-CCR7+CD45RA+ naive T cells. The receptors were sampled from a human donor in good health. Some libraries in this study had Jurkat cell RNA spiked in.

The chain is built from TRBV4-3 and TRBJ1-2, with D unresolved. Germline CDR1 and CDR2: LGHNA and YSLEER. This CDR3 comprises 14 residues. Trimming left V 0 bases short and J 2 bases short, with 7 bases between. DNA for the CDR3: TGCGCCAGCAGCCAAGACGGCAAGAACTATGGCTACACCTTC. Encoded protein: CASSQDGKNYGYTF.

Points on this clonotype: Given a much more abundant clone one base away, this may be a read error. The rearrangement uses TRBV4-3 and TRBJ2-7; D tentatively fits TRBD1 or TRBD2 (5 bases each). The germline CDR1 and CDR2 sequences are LGHNA and YSLEER. CDR3 length: 14 residues. CDR3 nucleotides: TGCGCCAGCAGCCAAGGGGACGTATCCTACGGGCAGTACTTC. Translating it yields CASSQGDVSYGQYF.

Notes on this clonotype: A much larger clone differs by one base, so this may be a read error. Here the CDR3 omits its conserved ending phenylalanine or tryptophan, so a read error is the likely source. V and J are TRBV7-9 and TRBJ2-3; no clear D. The CDR3 length is 14 residues. Trimming took 5 bases from V and 2 from J, leaving 11 bases between them. Germline CDR1 SEHNR, CDR2 FQNEAQ (reference sequence). CDR3 in amino acids: CASSRLIATDTQYL. CDR3 sequence (DNA): TGTGCCAGCAGCCGCCTCATAGCCACAGATACGCAGTATCTT.

This chain links TRBV7-9 with TRBJ2-1; D unclear. The CDR3 is made up of 15 amino acids. Per the germline V gene, CDR1 is SEHNR and CDR2 is FQNEAQ (reference sequence). Trimming took off 5 bases at V and 5 bases at J, with 16 bases between the two ends. CDR3 in amino acids: CASSQVLGNHNEQFF. The DNA for the CDR3 is TGTGCCAGCAGCCAAGTACTCGGAAACCACAATGAGCAGTTCTTC.

A few counts support this clonotype. The rearrangement uses TRBV5-6 and TRBJ1-5; D is ambiguous. The germline CDR1 and CDR2 sequences are SGHDT and YYEEEE. The CDR3 sequence is 14 residues long. V dropped 1 base and J dropped 7 bases, with 12 bases sitting between them. CDR3 in DNA: TGTGCCAGCAGCTTGAGTGTGGGGAAGCAGCCCCAGCATTTT. Protein: CASSLSVGKQPQHF.

A word on this clonotype: This may come from a read error, since a much larger clone is one base off. The chain recombines TRBV7-9 with TRBJ2-5; TRBD2 matches 11 bases. This CDR3 spans 14 amino acids. CDR1 is SEHNR, CDR2 FQNEAQ, per germline (reference sequence). CDR3 sequence (DNA): TGTGCCAGCAGGACTAGCGGGACCTCAGAGGCCCAGTACTTC. As protein: CASRTSGTSEAQYF.

On this clonotype itself: The junction does not match germline at one end; this may be a read error. The genes are TRBV28 and TRBJ2-3; 7 positions agree with TRBD1. The germline CDR1 and CDR2 sequences are MDHEN and SYDVKM. This CDR3 is built from 17 residues. The CDR3: CASRPTPTRTGPDTRYF. CDR3 bases: TGTGCCAGCAGACCAACCCCGACACGGACAGGTCCAGATACGCGGTATTTT.

In its sample, this clonotype was seen a few times. This chain uses TRBV27 with TRBJ1-1; the match to TRBD1 covers 7 bases. J lost 6 bases, V lost 3 bases, and 4 bases had no gene match. Germline V gene lookup returns CDR1 MNHEY and CDR2 SMNVEV (reference sequence). The CDR3 consists of 13 residues. The CDR3 sequence: CASSLVGGPEAFF. The CDR3 DNA is TGTGCCAGCAGTTTGGTAGGGGGCCCTGAAGCTTTCTTT.

The chain recombines TRBV30 with TRBJ2-1; TRBD2 matches 11 bases. The CDR3 has 16 amino acids. The germline CDR1 and CDR2 sequences are GTSNPN and SVGIG (reference sequence). V was clipped by 5 bases and J by 8 bases; unmatched bases: 14. The CDR3, as DNA: TGTGCCTGGGGGACAATAGCGGGAGGGTTTATCCATGAGCAGTTCTTC. Its protein is CAWGTIAGGFIHEQFF.

Comment on this clonotype: An end of the junction does not agree with germline; a read error may underlie this. V and J are TRBV12-5 and TRBJ2-2; D not certain. CDR1 is LGHNT and CDR2 is FRNRAP in the germline V gene. The CDR3 runs to 13 residues. The CDR3 DNA reads as TGCGCTAGTGGTCTCCCCAACACCGGGGAGCTGTTTTTT. This translates into CASGLPNTGELFF.

This clonotype came up a few times. This sequence joins TRBV4-1 and TRBJ1-1; D may be TRBD1 (6 bases). The germline gives CDR1 MGHRA, CDR2 YSYEKL. Trimming removed 4 bases from V and 1 base from J, with 13 bases in between. CDR3 length: 15 amino acids. Written as DNA, the CDR3 is TGCGCCAGCAGCCCAGTCAGGGGTCCGAACACTGAAGCTTTCTTT. This sequence encodes CASSPVRGPNTEAFF.

The CDR3 spells CSVEDRGVPQETQYF. DNA for the CDR3: TGCAGCGTTGAAGATCGAGGGGTCCCCCAAGAGACCCAGTACTTC. The chain links TRBV29-1 to TRBJ2-5; D may correspond to TRBD1 or TRBD2 (5 bases each). Germline lookup yields CDR1 SQVTM and CDR2 ANQGSEA. The V end lost 0 bases, the J end lost 1 base, and 12 bases lay between the germline ends. This CDR3 has 15 amino acids.

This rearrangement joins TRBV4-1 to TRBJ2-1, with 8 bases identical to TRBD2. J gave up 10 bases and V 5 bases, and 19 bases lay outside the gene matches. The length of the CDR3 is 17 residues. CDR1 and CDR2 from the germline V gene are MGHRA and YSYEKL. The CDR3 spells CASSWKEVSGIAYEQFF. CDR3 DNA sequence: TGCGCCAGCAGCTGGAAAGAGGTTAGCGGGATAGCTTACGAGCAGTTCTTC.

The V call is TRBV30, the J call TRBJ1-1, with D possibly being TRBD1 (5 bases). Germline V gives CDR1 GTSNPN, CDR2 SVGIG (reference sequence). The CDR3 has 12 amino acids. CDR3 loop: CAPRNLGAEAFF. In DNA form, the CDR3 reads TGTGCACCCCGTAACTTGGGGGCTGAAGCTTTCTTT.

The chain recombines TRBV6-5 with TRBJ2-5; D may correspond to TRBD1 or TRBD2 (5 bases each). The CDR3 length is 16 residues. Germline V gene data show CDR1 as MNHEY and CDR2 as SVGAGI. V lost 5 bases and J lost 5, with 21 bases in between. The CDR3 DNA sequence: TGTGCCAGCAGTCGTCTTTGGGACGACGGTTCGGAGACCCAGTACTTC. Translated, it gives CASSRLWDDGSETQYF.